These 31 T cell receptor beta chains share one sample of origin, sequenced in a study of cytomegalovirus exposure and HLA in healthy donors. Amplification used 60 Vbeta primers and 13 Jbeta primers. Profiled with immunoSEQ multiplex PCR; TCRdb holds only in-frame clones, not every one. The sample shows approximately 210,000 clones, roughly 76% of them seen only once. Specimen: PBMCs. The origin of the receptors is a young woman in good health and CMV-seropositive.

The chain couples TRBV5-1 to TRBJ1-1; maybe TRBD1 (5 bases). Trimming removed 6 bases from V and 0 bases from J, with 12 bases in between. The germline gives CDR1 SGHRS, CDR2 YFSETQ. The CDR3 covers 14 residues. The CDR3 here is CASKIGGMNTEAFF. CDR3 nucleotide sequence: TGCGCCAGCAAGATCGGGGGTATGAACACTGAAGCTTTCTTT.

This chain uses TRBV30 with TRBJ2-7; TRBD2 agrees at 7 bases. J was trimmed by 3 bases and V by 0 bases; bases with no gene match: 5. CDR1 GTSNPN and CDR2 SVGIG come from the germline V gene (reference sequence). This CDR3 region has 14 residues. In DNA, the CDR3 is TGTGCCTGGAGTGTAGTGGCGGGAGTCTACGAGCAGTACTTC. This gives the protein CAWSVVAGVYEQYF.

The rearrangement joins TRBV5-1 to TRBJ2-1; TRBD2 matches at 9 bases. V lost 0 bases and J lost 9; bases outside the gene matches: 7. The CDR3 has 15 amino acids. CDR1 SGHRS and CDR2 YFSETQ come from the germline V gene. The CDR3 here is CASSLAGGGATEQFF. The CDR3 region has the DNA TGCGCCAGCAGCTTGGCTGGCGGGGGGGCCACTGAGCAGTTCTTC.

The chain links TRBV7-8 to TRBJ1-2, with 8 bases that match TRBD1. The junction had 11 bases not matched to a gene; V was cut back by 2 bases and J by 3 bases. CDR1 is SGHVS and CDR2 is FQNEAQ in the germline V gene. The CDR3 loop spans 17 amino acids. The CDR3 spells CASSLRISGQGDYGYTF. In nucleotides, the CDR3 is TGTGCCAGCAGCTTACGAATCTCTGGACAGGGAGACTATGGCTACACCTTC. The full variable domain, completed using reference TRBV7-8 and TRBJ1-2, is GAGVSQSPRYKVAKRGQDVALRCDPISGHVSLFWYQQALGQGPEFLTYFQNEAQLDKSGLPSDRFFAERPEGSVSTLKIQRTQQEDSAVYLCASSLRISGQGDYGYTFGSGTRLTVV.

For the CDR3, the DNA is TGCGCCAGCAGTGTAATTAGCGGGAGTTTGACAGATACGCAGTATTTT. Its protein product is CASSVISGSLTDTQYF. The chain joins TRBV5-1 to TRBJ2-3, with 9 bases lining up with TRBD2. The CDR3 runs 16 residues. Looked up from germline, CDR1 is SGHRS and CDR2 is YFSETQ. Trimming took 5 bases from V and 3 from J; bases not matched to a gene: 10.

V and J are TRBV19 and TRBJ1-4; no definite D call. The CDR3 is 16 amino acids. Trimming cost V 0 bases and J 2 bases, with 10 bases left between them. CDR1 LNHDA and CDR2 SQIVND come from the germline V gene (reference sequence). CDR3 in DNA: TGTGCCAGTAGTATAGATCTATGGAGGACTAATGAAAAACTGTTTTTT. Protein: CASSIDLWRTNEKLFF. Filled out from reference TRBV19 and TRBJ1-4, the complete variable domain reads DGGITQSPKYLFRKEGQNVTLSCEQNLNHDAMYWYRQDPGQGLRLIYYSQIVNDFQKGDIAEGYSVSREKKESFPLTVTSAQKNPTAFYLCASSIDLWRTNEKLFFGSGTQLSVL.

This clone has more than one count but fewer than ten. The CDR3 loop is CASSVTGGGPVNTEAFF. The CDR3 nucleotides are TGTGCCAGCAGTGTCACAGGGGGGGGGCCCGTGAACACTGAAGCTTTCTTT. V is TRBV6-1 and J is TRBJ1-1, with TRBD1 matching 8 bases. This CDR3 has 17 amino acids. Germline V CDR1 and CDR2: MNHNS, SASEGT. Trimming at V came to 4 bases and at J to 0 bases, leaving 10 bases not matched to a gene.

Details on this clone: The junction shows a germline mismatch at one end, possibly a read error. This chain connects TRBV5-1 to TRBJ2-7, with TRBD2 identical over 10 bases. The CDR3 loop spans 14 amino acids. Germline V CDR1 and CDR2: SGHRS, YFSETQ. The CDR3 spells CASSLPSGGHERYF. The CDR3 DNA follows: TGCGCCAGCAGCTTGCCTAGCGGGGGTCACGAGCGGTACTTC.

The J gene is TRBJ1-3, the V gene TRBV28, with D unresolved. Trimming took off 2 bases at V and 0 bases at J, with 8 bases between the two ends. The CDR3 extends over 15 amino acids. Germline-derived CDR1 and CDR2 are MDHEN and SYDVKM. The CDR3 bases are TGTGCCAGCAGTTTAGTACAGCTCTCTGGAAACACCATATATTTT. Its translation: CASSLVQLSGNTIYF. Full variable domain (rest looked up from reference TRBV28 and TRBJ1-3): DVKVTQSSRYLVKRTGEKVFLECVQDMDHENMFWYRQDPGLGLRLIYFSYDVKMKEKGDIPEGYSVSREKKERFSLILESASTNQTSMYLCASSLVQLSGNTIYFGEGSWLTVV.

V gene TRBV5-1 combines with J gene TRBJ2-3, with D possibly being TRBD2 (6 bases). Germline lookup yields CDR1 SGHRS and CDR2 YFSETQ. The V end was cut by 3 bases, the J end by 2 bases, with 13 bases between. The CDR3 loop spans 15 amino acids. Here the CDR3 reads CASSYRDSDTDTQYF. The CDR3 DNA is TGCGCCAGCAGCTACCGGGACTCCGACACAGATACGCAGTATTTT.

The rearrangement joins TRBV19 to TRBJ2-5; D is uncertain. Trimming removed 2 bases from V and 1 base from J, with 8 bases in between. Germline-derived CDR1 and CDR2 are LNHDA and SQIVND (reference sequence). This CDR3 spans 14 amino acids. CDR3 region: CASSIKLLQETQYF. In DNA form, the CDR3 reads TGTGCCAGTAGTATAAAACTCCTCCAAGAGACCCAGTACTTC.

The sample holds one count of this clone. The chain joins TRBV7-9 to TRBJ1-4, with D unresolved. The germline V and J ends were trimmed by 2 bases and 8 bases, with 12 bases remaining between them. This CDR3 has 14 residues. Per the germline V gene, CDR1 is SEHNR and CDR2 is FQNEAQ (reference sequence). This CDR3 reads CASSLSSDSEKLFF. CDR3 bases: TGTGCCAGCAGCTTATCGTCAGACTCAGAAAAACTGTTTTTT.

This chain connects TRBV5-1 to TRBJ1-1; D gene uncertain. The CDR3 is 13 amino acids. Germline V gene sequence: CDR1 SGHRS, CDR2 YFSETQ. The V and J ends lost 0 bases and 4 bases respectively, with 7 bases between them. As DNA, the CDR3 is TGCGCCAGCAGCTTGGGAGGGTTCACTGAAGCTTTCTTT. Translating it yields CASSLGGFTEAFF.

The chain uses TRBV18 and TRBJ2-3; no definite D call. Trimming removed 2 bases at V and 2 bases at J, with 8 bases between. Germline CDR1 and CDR2: KGHSH and LQKENI. The CDR3 has 14 residues. This chain's CDR3 is CASSPVSLTDTQYF. The CDR3 DNA follows: TGTGCCAGCTCACCAGTTTCCCTCACAGATACGCAGTATTTT.

The J gene is TRBJ2-3, the V gene TRBV27; D perhaps matches TRBD1 (6 bases). CDR3 length: 14 amino acids. Germline CDR1 is MNHEY and CDR2 is SMNVEV (reference sequence). Trimming took 1 base from V and 5 from J, leaving 10 bases between them. CDR3 bases: TGTGCCAGCAGTTTATTGGGGGCGATAGATACGCAGTATTTT. Residues: CASSLLGAIDTQYF.

V usage is TRBV5-1 and J usage is TRBJ2-5; 8 bases match TRBD2. The CDR3 is made up of 16 amino acids. The V gene end was trimmed by 0 bases and the J gene end by 5 bases; junction bases not matched to a gene: 9. Looked up from germline, CDR1 is SGHRS and CDR2 is YFSETQ. CDR3 sequence reads: CASSLAPAGVGETQYF. CDR3 nucleotides: TGCGCCAGCAGCTTGGCCCCAGCGGGAGTCGGTGAGACCCAGTACTTC.

The chain links TRBV9 to TRBJ2-2, with 7 bases lining up with TRBD1. CDR1 and CDR2 (germline): SGDLS, YYNGEE. The J segment lost 0 bases and the V segment lost 2 bases, leaving 4 bases of the junction unmatched. The CDR3 length is 16 residues. CDR3: CASSVRQGSNTGELFF. The CDR3 DNA follows: TGTGCCAGCAGCGTCCGACAGGGATCGAACACCGGGGAGCTGTTTTTT.

This clone was seen more than once but under ten times. The rearrangement joins TRBV19 to TRBJ1-1; D unclear. The V and J ends lost 8 bases and 1 base respectively, with 8 bases between them. CDR3 length: 12 residues. CDR1 is LNHDA and CDR2 is SQIVND in the germline V gene (reference sequence). The CDR3 DNA is TGTGCCAGTTCGGACTGGAACACTGAAGCTTTCTTT. Translated, it gives CASSDWNTEAFF.

This chain uses TRBV5-1 with TRBJ2-5; 8 bases align to TRBD1. Per the germline V gene, CDR1 is SGHRS and CDR2 is YFSETQ. The CDR3 has 14 amino acids. J gave up 3 bases and V 4 bases, and 5 bases lay outside the gene matches. CDR3 sequence: CASSMMTGEETQYF. CDR3 nucleotides: TGCGCCAGCAGCATGATGACAGGGGAAGAGACCCAGTACTTC.

The chain is built from TRBV7-7 and TRBJ2-7; 7 bases fit TRBD2. The V segment lost 5 bases and the J segment 5 bases; nucleotides outside the gene matches: 6. CDR3 length equals 13 residues. The V gene's germline CDR1 is SSHAT and CDR2 FNYEAQ (reference sequence). The CDR3 protein is CASSRGLVDEQYF. Written as DNA, the CDR3 is TGTGCCAGCAGCCGCGGACTAGTTGACGAGCAGTACTTC.

V gene TRBV4-3 combines with J gene TRBJ2-2; perhaps TRBD1 as D (6 bases). Per germline, CDR1 LGHNA and CDR2 YSLEER. This CDR3 is 16 amino acids long. Trimming cost V 4 bases and J 1 base, with 13 bases left between them. CDR3 residues: CASSRAPQGNTGELFF. CDR3 sequence (DNA): TGCGCCAGCAGCCGAGCGCCACAGGGGAACACCGGGGAGCTGTTTTTT.

The rearrangement links TRBV7-9 to TRBJ1-1, with D unresolved. Trimming left V 1 base short and J 1 base short, with 4 bases between. Germline CDR1 reads SEHNR; CDR2 reads FQNEAQ (reference sequence). The CDR3 has 13 amino acids. CDR3 amino acids: CASSLEQNTEAFF. The CDR3 DNA follows: TGTGCCAGCAGCTTAGAACAGAACACTGAAGCTTTCTTT.

The chain links TRBV9 to TRBJ2-7; 11 bases are a match to TRBD1. This CDR3 has 18 amino acids. Germline CDR1 is SGDLS and CDR2 is YYNGEE. With 2 bases clipped from V and 2 bases from J, the junction kept 12 bases outside the gene matches. The CDR3 DNA sequence: TGTGCCAGCAGCGTCCGCCCTATCGGGGGACAGGGGGCCTACGAGCAGTACTTC. Protein: CASSVRPIGGQGAYEQYF.

The chain has TRBV18 and TRBJ2-7; D not certain. V dropped 2 bases and J dropped 3 bases, with 11 bases sitting between them. The CDR3 length is 14 residues. Looked up from germline, CDR1 is KGHSH and CDR2 is LQKENI. The CDR3 nucleotides read TGTGCCAGCTCACCATTAAACAGTGTCTACGAGCAGTACTTC. This translates into CASSPLNSVYEQYF.

This clone was detected a few times. The chain employs TRBV4-1 and TRBJ2-3, with TRBD2 matching over 7 bases. Per the germline V gene, CDR1 is MGHRA and CDR2 is YSYEKL. The length of the CDR3 is 15 residues. J was trimmed by 6 bases and V by 1 base; bases with no gene match: 7. CDR3: CASSQGGGVRDTQYF. CDR3 sequence (DNA): TGCGCCAGCAGCCAAGGCGGGGGTGTGAGGGATACGCAGTATTTT.

The chain recombines TRBV29-1 with TRBJ1-1; D is undetermined. The ends were cut back, 2 bases at V and 6 bases at J, with 4 bases in the middle. Germline CDR1 is SQVTM and CDR2 is ANQGSEA. This CDR3 has 10 residues. CDR3 coding DNA: TGCAGCGTTGAAACAGCTGAAGCTTTCTTT. This translates into CSVETAEAFF.

V gene TRBV28 combines with J gene TRBJ1-4, with 8 bases identical to TRBD1. Germline trimming cut 5 bases from V and 5 bases from J; bases unmatched to any gene: 7. The CDR3 runs to 15 residues. Germline V CDR1 and CDR2: MDHEN, SYDVKM. The CDR3 here is CASSPGTGANEKLFF. Here the CDR3 DNA reads TGTGCCAGCAGTCCGGGGACAGGCGCAAATGAAAAACTGTTTTTT. The full variable domain, rest sourced from reference TRBV28 and TRBJ1-4, is DVKVTQSSRYLVKRTGEKVFLECVQDMDHENMFWYRQDPGLGLRLIYFSYDVKMKEKGDIPEGYSVSREKKERFSLILESASTNQTSMYLCASSPGTGANEKLFFGSGTQLSVL.

The chain links TRBV9 to TRBJ2-6; D ambiguous. The V gene lost 4 bases and the J gene lost 0 bases, with 11 bases spanning the gap. CDR1 SGDLS and CDR2 YYNGEE come from the germline V gene. CDR3 length: 16 residues. The CDR3 DNA reads as TGTGCCAGCAGCCCCCATACCGGCTCTGGGGCCAACGTCCTGACTTTC. Protein: CASSPHTGSGANVLTF.

The rearrangement links TRBV7-9 to TRBJ2-3; D is undetermined. CDR1 is SEHNR, CDR2 FQNEAQ, per germline (reference sequence). The CDR3 is 14 residues long. Trimming pared 0 bases from V and 5 bases from J, leaving 9 bases between. The CDR3 region is CASSLAHSGDTQYF. DNA for the CDR3: TGTGCCAGCAGCTTAGCGCACTCGGGAGATACGCAGTATTTT.

The sample holds a few counts of this clone. The V and J genes are TRBV6-1 and TRBJ1-5, with unresolved D. Trimming cost V 7 bases and J 7 bases, with 20 bases left between them. There are 15 residues in the CDR3. Germline values: CDR1 MNHNS, CDR2 SASEGT. DNA for the CDR3: TGTGCCAGCATGATTGGGTTGAGGTGGTTGCAGCCCCAGCATTTT. Its translation: CASMIGLRWLQPQHF.

This clone was detected once. This chain connects TRBV19 to TRBJ1-1; 7 bases line up with TRBD1. This CDR3 spans 16 amino acids. Germline lookup yields CDR1 LNHDA and CDR2 SQIVND (reference sequence). V shed 2 bases and J 0 bases; nucleotides not matched to a gene: 6. Written as DNA, the CDR3 is TGTGCCAGTAGTATAACAGGGACAGCATTGAACACTGAAGCTTTCTTT. Translating it yields CASSITGTALNTEAFF.